These T cell receptor beta chains were read from a single sample in a study of shared clonotypes between healthy human individuals. The protocol was immunoSEQ multiplex PCR, while the TCRdb copy is restricted to in-frame clones and leaves out a portion. Of under 550,000 clones detected, 90% to 96% appear once; the ten largest clones hold about 0.064%. Sample: naive CD4+ T cells sorted from blood. These receptor sequences come from a woman in her twenties or thirties in good health. The conserved cysteine and the conserved F or W are not part of the CDR3 here.

len: 12; v_gene: TRBV7-8; j_gene: TRBJ1-6; CDR3aa: ASSRTADNSPLH
len: 12; v_gene: TRBV29-1; j_gene: TRBJ1-1; CDR3aa: SVEDLIPNTEAF
len: 13; v_gene: TRBV6-1; j_gene: TRBJ2-1; CDR3aa: ASSDLALKYNEQF
len: 15; v_gene: TRBV7-7; j_gene: TRBJ2-7; CDR3aa: ASSLAPLAGNSYEQY
len: 13; v_gene: TRBV4-1; j_gene: TRBJ2-5; CDR3aa: ASSQGQGVLETQY
len: 11; v_gene: TRBV27; j_gene: TRBJ2-5; CDR3aa: ATRLQGNTQQY
len: 14; v_gene: TRBV21-1; j_gene: TRBJ1-4; CDR3aa: ASSRRHGGIVEKLF
len: 15; v_gene: TRBV18; j_gene: TRBJ2-7; CDR3aa: ASSPPRLAGVVYEQY
len: 10; v_gene: TRBV29-1; j_gene: TRBJ1-2; CDR3aa: SVAYGLAGYT
len: 13; v_gene: TRBV27; j_gene: TRBJ2-7; CDR3aa: ASSPRQGPSYEQY
len: 16; v_gene: TRBV19; j_gene: TRBJ2-6; CDR3aa: ASSPGTGWISGANVLT
len: 13; v_gene: TRBV7-9; j_gene: TRBJ1-4; CDR3aa: ASSSLGQGWEKLF
len: 15; v_gene: TRBV7-9; j_gene: TRBJ2-7; CDR3aa: ASTPDQGLAGPYEQY
len: 13; v_gene: TRBV27; j_gene: TRBJ2-7; CDR3aa: ASQQLLSGIYEQY
len: 12; v_gene: TRBV19; j_gene: TRBJ2-2; CDR3aa: ASTVTHNTGELF
len: 13; v_gene: TRBV28; j_gene: TRBJ2-6; CDR3aa: ASSPQGSGANVLT
len: 14; v_gene: TRBV28; j_gene: TRBJ2-1; CDR3aa: ASRGQGASAYNEQF
len: 14; v_gene: TRBV7-3; j_gene: TRBJ2-2; CDR3aa: ASSLTHIPNTGELF
len: 9; v_gene: TRBV2; j_gene: TRBJ2-5; CDR3aa: ASNRVETQY
len: 13; v_gene: TRBV7-8; j_gene: TRBJ1-1; CDR3aa: ASSLGALRDTEAF
len: 12; v_gene: TRBV19; j_gene: TRBJ2-7; CDR3aa: ASKPAAGTYEQY
len: 14; v_gene: TRBV9; j_gene: TRBJ1-4; CDR3aa: ASSIRQGTTNEKLF
len: 10; v_gene: TRBV2; j_gene: TRBJ1-1; CDR3aa: ASSVLNTEAF
len: 16; v_gene: TRBV19; j_gene: TRBJ2-1; CDR3aa: ASSAGTSVLYSYNEQF
len: 16; v_gene: TRBV7-9; j_gene: TRBJ2-3; CDR3aa: ASSLVWTSGTSTDTQY
len: 13; v_gene: TRBV30; j_gene: TRBJ1-4; CDR3aa: AWSQQGGSNEKLF
len: 14; v_gene: TRBV5-1; j_gene: TRBJ2-5; CDR3aa: ASSLGTSGDQETQY
len: 11; v_gene: TRBV29-1; j_gene: TRBJ2-6; CDR3aa: SVGAQGANVLT
len: 12; v_gene: TRBV28; j_gene: TRBJ1-3; CDR3aa: ASSLFSSGNTIY
len: 14; v_gene: TRBV19; j_gene: TRBJ1-5; CDR3aa: ASSDISSYSNQPQH
len: 9; v_gene: TRBV28; j_gene: TRBJ2-7; CDR3aa: ASIGFYEQY
len: 11; v_gene: TRBV10-3; j_gene: TRBJ2-1; CDR3aa: AISDGFVDEQF
len: 12; v_gene: TRBV30; j_gene: TRBJ2-3; CDR3aa: AWSVQGAADTQY
len: 14; v_gene: TRBV28; j_gene: TRBJ1-5; CDR3aa: ASSLGGGSGNQPQH
len: 10; v_gene: TRBV28; j_gene: TRBJ1-2; CDR3aa: ASSVINYGYT
len: 13; v_gene: TRBV11-2; j_gene: TRBJ2-7; CDR3aa: ASSPGLITSYEQY
len: 12; v_gene: TRBV7-3; j_gene: TRBJ2-1; CDR3aa: ASSPGLPWIEQF
len: 17; v_gene: TRBV18; j_gene: TRBJ2-5; CDR3aa: ASSPPGLAGGPHQETQY
len: 17; v_gene: TRBV9; j_gene: TRBJ1-3; CDR3aa: ASSSRPTGARRTGNTIY